One T cell receptor beta chain is described in this entry. One junction end does not reproduce the germline sequence, and a read error may be involved. Some clones are missing from TCRdb's copy, which holds only in-frame ones; the method was immunoSEQ multiplex PCR. The table records roughly 56,000 clones, about 83% of them present only once. This sample is drawn from a study of glioma-infiltrating T cells after dendritic cell vaccination. Looking at the study overall: Between 2003 and 2012, patients got autologous tumor lysate-pulsed dendritic cell vaccines.

Documented time point: after dendritic cell vaccination, including at tumor progression/relapse. The CDR3 length is 14 residues. The V gene's germline CDR1 is SQVTM and CDR2 ANQGSEA. V is TRBV29-1 and J is TRBJ1-4, with D possibly TRBD1 on 6 matching bases. Sequences were derived from blood, sampled after dendritic cell vaccination. The clonotype comes from a human donor with glioblastoma. CDR3 loop: CSLERGGISEKLFF. Written as DNA, the CDR3 is TGCAGCCTTGAGAGGGGGGGCATTAGCGAAAAACTGTTTTTT.